This TCR beta chain was observed in a study of CD8 T cells in ankylosing spondylitis. The length of the CDR3 is 16 residues. Trimming removed 3 bases from V and 3 bases from J; junction bases left unmatched: 8. In germline, CDR1 is MGHDK, CDR2 SYGVNS. Libraries for TCR beta were made by quantitative 5'-RACE with molecular barcodes. TCRdb re-called the 5' RACE reads with MiXCR, one entry per CDR3 protein. There are roughly 90,000 distinct CDR3 sequences in the sample; roughly 8.7% occur only once, and around a tenth lies in the top ten. This clonotype was seen ten or more times. The origin of this receptor is a male donor with ankylosing spondylitis or in good health (not recorded which). This chain uses TRBV25-1 with TRBJ2-7, with 10 bases that match TRBD2. Sequenced sample: blood, either unsorted or a sorted T cell fraction (not recorded which). The CDR3 region is CASSDPQREGLYEQYF. The CDR3 DNA reads as TGTGCCAGCAGTGACCCCCAGCGGGAGGGCCTCTACGAGCAGTACTTC.